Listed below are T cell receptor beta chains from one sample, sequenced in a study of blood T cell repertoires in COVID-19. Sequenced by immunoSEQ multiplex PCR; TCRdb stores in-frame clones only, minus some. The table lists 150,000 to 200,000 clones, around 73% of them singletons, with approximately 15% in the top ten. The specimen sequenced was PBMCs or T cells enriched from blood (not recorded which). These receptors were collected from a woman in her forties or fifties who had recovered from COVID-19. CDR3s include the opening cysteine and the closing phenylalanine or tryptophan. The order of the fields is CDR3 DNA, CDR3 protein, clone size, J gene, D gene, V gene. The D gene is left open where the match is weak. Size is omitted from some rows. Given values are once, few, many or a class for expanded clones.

CDR3nt: TGTGCCAGCAGCGGCGGGGAGCGGGCAGCTAATGAGCAGTTCTTC
CDR3aa: CASSGGERAANEQFF
abundance: .
j_gene: TRBJ2-1
d_gene: .
v_gene: TRBV2

CDR3nt: TGTGCCAGCAGTGCCTCCGCGGGCGGGACAGCAGATACGCAGTATTTT
CDR3aa: CASSASAGGTADTQYF
abundance: .
j_gene: TRBJ2-3
d_gene: .
v_gene: TRBV28

CDR3nt: TGCGCCAGCACCGGGGGGCCTCTGAGGACGGAATACTACACCTTC
CDR3aa: CASTGGPLRTEYYTF
abundance: .
j_gene: TRBJ1-2
d_gene: .
v_gene: TRBV10-2

CDR3nt: TGTGCCACCAGTGAGGTGCTAGCGGGAAACACCGGGGAGCTGTTTTTT
CDR3aa: CATSEVLAGNTGELFF
abundance: .
j_gene: TRBJ2-2
d_gene: TRBD2
v_gene: TRBV24-1

CDR3nt: TGCAGCGTTTACAGGGGGAACACTGAAGCTTTCTTT
CDR3aa: CSVYRGNTEAFF
abundance: .
j_gene: TRBJ1-1
d_gene: TRBD1
v_gene: TRBV29-1

CDR3nt: TGTGCCAGTACCCCCGGGCGAGGCAGGGGATTCTCCTACAATGAGCAGTTCTTC
CDR3aa: CASTPGRGRGFSYNEQFF
abundance: .
j_gene: TRBJ2-1
d_gene: .
v_gene: TRBV19

CDR3nt: TGCGCCAGCGGGCAGGACTCCTACGAGCAGTACTTC
CDR3aa: CASGQDSYEQYF
abundance: .
j_gene: TRBJ2-7
d_gene: .
v_gene: TRBV5-1

CDR3nt: TGTGCCAGCAGTTACTCGGGACAGGGAGACAATCAGCCCCAGCATTTT
CDR3aa: CASSYSGQGDNQPQHF
abundance: .
j_gene: TRBJ1-5
d_gene: TRBD1
v_gene: TRBV6-6

CDR3nt: TGTGCCAGCAGCCACTCACTTCGACAGCTAGCCAAAAACATTCAGTACTTC
CDR3aa: CASSHSLRQLAKNIQYF
abundance: .
j_gene: TRBJ2-4
d_gene: .
v_gene: TRBV6-2/TRBV6-3

CDR3nt: TGTGCCAGCAGAACAGGGAGAAACGGGGAGCTGTTTTTT
CDR3aa: CASRTGRNGELFF
abundance: .
j_gene: TRBJ2-2
d_gene: .
v_gene: TRBV12-3/TRBV12-4

CDR3nt: TGTGCCAGCAGTTACTCCCAGAGGTCTTTTGAGCAGTACTTC
CDR3aa: CASSYSQRSFEQYF
abundance: few
j_gene: TRBJ2-7
d_gene: .
v_gene: TRBV6-5

CDR3nt: TGTGCCAGCAGCCAGACCAGGGGGCGCGGGAGAGGCTACACCTTC
CDR3aa: CASSQTRGRGRGYTF
abundance: few
j_gene: TRBJ1-2
d_gene: TRBD1
v_gene: TRBV3-1/TRBV3-2

CDR3nt: TGTGCCAGCAGCCAAGGACTAGCGGGAGCGGGGTATGAGCAGTTCTTC
CDR3aa: CASSQGLAGAGYEQFF
abundance: .
j_gene: TRBJ2-1
d_gene: TRBD2
v_gene: TRBV3-1/TRBV3-2

CDR3nt: TGTGCCAGCAGTCGCCGGACAGGAGCATCTAACTATGGCTACACCTTC
CDR3aa: CASSRRTGASNYGYTF
abundance: .
j_gene: TRBJ1-2
d_gene: TRBD1
v_gene: TRBV7-9

CDR3nt: TGTGCCAGCAGCCAGGGCGCGGGGAGCTCCTACAATGAGCAGTTCTTC
CDR3aa: CASSQGAGSSYNEQFF
abundance: .
j_gene: TRBJ2-1
d_gene: .
v_gene: TRBV5-4

CDR3nt: TGTGCCAGCTCATTGGGCGGAGGGGCTGGAAACACCATATATTTT
CDR3aa: CASSLGGGAGNTIYF
abundance: .
j_gene: TRBJ1-3
d_gene: .
v_gene: TRBV18

CDR3nt: TGTGCCACCAGTGATGCAACCTACAGGGCACGGGGCAATCAGCCCCAGCATTTT
CDR3aa: CATSDATYRARGNQPQHF
abundance: few
j_gene: TRBJ1-5
d_gene: .
v_gene: TRBV24-1

CDR3nt: TGTGCCAGCAGCCAAGAAGGGGGACAGCCGAGGAGAGAGCAGTACTTC
CDR3aa: CASSQEGGQPRREQYF
abundance: .
j_gene: TRBJ2-7
d_gene: TRBD1
v_gene: TRBV4-2

CDR3nt: TGTGCCAGTAGGCCTCGGAGGGGCGGAGGACAGGGAGAGACCCAGTACTTC
CDR3aa: CASRPRRGGGQGETQYF
abundance: .
j_gene: TRBJ2-5
d_gene: TRBD1
v_gene: TRBV19

CDR3nt: TGTGCCAGCAGCCCCACAGGGTTACTGTACAATGAGCAGTTCTTC
CDR3aa: CASSPTGLLYNEQFF
abundance: .
j_gene: TRBJ2-1
d_gene: .
v_gene: TRBV5-4

CDR3nt: TGTGCCAGCAGCGACAGGGGCCCTGAAGCTTTCTTT
CDR3aa: CASSDRGPEAFF
abundance: .
j_gene: TRBJ1-1
d_gene: TRBD1
v_gene: TRBV2

CDR3nt: TGTGCCAGCAGCCGCTCCACTGGAGGGAACACTGAAGCTTTCTTT
CDR3aa: CASSRSTGGNTEAFF
abundance: .
j_gene: TRBJ1-1
d_gene: .
v_gene: TRBV28

CDR3nt: TGTGCCAGTTCTGCGGCGCGGGGGAGCTCTGGGGCCAACGTCCTGACTTTC
CDR3aa: CASSAARGSSGANVLTF
abundance: .
j_gene: TRBJ2-6
d_gene: TRBD2
v_gene: TRBV19

CDR3nt: TGTGCCAGCAGCTTAGTCGCGGGAGGGCCTGGAGATACGCAGTATTTT
CDR3aa: CASSLVAGGPGDTQYF
abundance: .
j_gene: TRBJ2-3
d_gene: TRBD2
v_gene: TRBV7-6

CDR3nt: TGTGCCAGCAGTCGAGCGGGAGGGCCACGCAATGAGCAGTTCTTC
CDR3aa: CASSRAGGPRNEQFF
abundance: once
j_gene: TRBJ2-1
d_gene: TRBD2
v_gene: TRBV7-3

CDR3nt: TGTGCCACCAGCAGAGCGACCGGGACAGGGCAGGGATATGGCTACACCTTC
CDR3aa: CATSRATGTGQGYGYTF
abundance: .
j_gene: TRBJ1-2
d_gene: TRBD1
v_gene: TRBV15

CDR3nt: TGTGCCTGGAGTACTGGGCCGTCGTCAACTAATGAAAAACTGTTTTTT
CDR3aa: CAWSTGPSSTNEKLFF
abundance: .
j_gene: TRBJ1-4
d_gene: .
v_gene: TRBV30

CDR3nt: TGTGCCAGCAGCTTAGATGGGCAAGGGTGGAAGCGGACTGAAGCTTTCTTT
CDR3aa: CASSLDGQGWKRTEAFF
abundance: .
j_gene: TRBJ1-1
d_gene: .
v_gene: TRBV11-2

CDR3nt: TGTGCCAGCAGTCCCCAGGGTGGCTCAGGTCAGCCCCAGCATTTT
CDR3aa: CASSPQGGSGQPQHF
abundance: .
j_gene: TRBJ1-5
d_gene: .
v_gene: TRBV27

CDR3nt: TGTGCCAGCAGCAGGGGGGGGAACGAGCAGTACTTC
CDR3aa: CASSRGGNEQYF
abundance: .
j_gene: TRBJ2-7
d_gene: .
v_gene: TRBV3-1/TRBV3-2

CDR3nt: TGTGCCAGCAGCCCCGGTGGTAGCGGGAGATCCAAGACCCAGTACTTC
CDR3aa: CASSPGGSGRSKTQYF
abundance: .
j_gene: TRBJ2-5
d_gene: TRBD2
v_gene: TRBV11-2

CDR3nt: TGCGCCAGCAGCCTCGTCGTAGGGAGGCCCCAGCATTTT
CDR3aa: CASSLVVGRPQHF
abundance: once
j_gene: TRBJ1-5
d_gene: .
v_gene: TRBV4-3

CDR3nt: TGTGCCAGCAGCCGTACCGGGACAATTGAAGCTTTCTTT
CDR3aa: CASSRTGTIEAFF
abundance: once
j_gene: TRBJ1-1
d_gene: .
v_gene: TRBV6-2/TRBV6-3

CDR3nt: TGTGCCAGCAGTGCCCCGGGACAGGGGTCGCCCGAGCAGTACTTC
CDR3aa: CASSAPGQGSPEQYF
abundance: .
j_gene: TRBJ2-7
d_gene: TRBD1
v_gene: TRBV28

CDR3nt: TGCGCCAGCAGCTTGGACGGGTTAAGTGGAAAGACCCAGTACTTC
CDR3aa: CASSLDGLSGKTQYF
abundance: few
j_gene: TRBJ2-5
d_gene: .
v_gene: TRBV5-1

CDR3nt: TGCGCCAGCAGCTCCCCCCCAGCGGGAGGTTGGAAAAGCAATGAGCAGTTCTTC
CDR3aa: CASSSPPAGGWKSNEQFF
abundance: .
j_gene: TRBJ2-1
d_gene: TRBD2
v_gene: TRBV5-1

CDR3nt: TGTGCCAGCAGCTCCACAACCGGACTAGTTCTCTACGAGCAGTACTTC
CDR3aa: CASSSTTGLVLYEQYF
abundance: .
j_gene: TRBJ2-7
d_gene: TRBD2
v_gene: TRBV7-6

CDR3nt: TGTGCCAGCAGCTTAGTCGGCCCTAGCGGGACCAACGAGCAGTACTTC
CDR3aa: CASSLVGPSGTNEQYF
abundance: .
j_gene: TRBJ2-7
d_gene: TRBD2
v_gene: TRBV7-9

CDR3nt: TGTGCCAGCAGCTTGGTAGAGTGGCAGGGGGTTAAGTATTTT
CDR3aa: CASSLVEWQGVKYF
abundance: .
j_gene: TRBJ2-3
d_gene: TRBD1
v_gene: TRBV5-4

CDR3nt: TGTGCCAGCAGCTTAAGGGGACAGGGTTCGGACTATGGCTACACCTTC
CDR3aa: CASSLRGQGSDYGYTF
abundance: .
j_gene: TRBJ1-2
d_gene: TRBD1
v_gene: TRBV7-2

CDR3nt: TGTGCCATCAGTGCTACAGGGGCCTACTACGAGCAGTACTTC
CDR3aa: CAISATGAYYEQYF
abundance: .
j_gene: TRBJ2-7
d_gene: TRBD1
v_gene: TRBV10-3

CDR3nt: TGTGCCATCAGTGATTGGACAGGGGGAACTGGGGCCAACGTCCTGACTTTC
CDR3aa: CAISDWTGGTGANVLTF
abundance: .
j_gene: TRBJ2-6
d_gene: TRBD1
v_gene: TRBV10-3

CDR3nt: TGTGCCACCAGTGGTGGAGGTCAAGATACGCAGTATTTT
CDR3aa: CATSGGGQDTQYF
abundance: .
j_gene: TRBJ2-3
d_gene: .
v_gene: TRBV24-1

CDR3nt: TGTGCCAGTAGTCCCGGGACAGCCGAGCAGTACTTC
CDR3aa: CASSPGTAEQYF
abundance: .
j_gene: TRBJ2-7
d_gene: TRBD1
v_gene: TRBV19

CDR3nt: TGTGCCAGCAGTTCGCCCGCGGGACAGGGGGCGGATCAGCCCCAGCATTTT
CDR3aa: CASSSPAGQGADQPQHF
abundance: .
j_gene: TRBJ1-5
d_gene: TRBD1
v_gene: TRBV28

CDR3nt: TGCGCCAGCAGCCAAACACGGGACAGCCTGAGCTCCTATAATTCACCCCTCCACTTT
CDR3aa: CASSQTRDSLSSYNSPLHF
abundance: .
j_gene: TRBJ1-6
d_gene: TRBD1
v_gene: TRBV4-1

CDR3nt: TGTGCCAGCAGCCGCGGGACTAGCGGGAGGGCCTTAAATGAGCAGTTCTTC
CDR3aa: CASSRGTSGRALNEQFF
abundance: .
j_gene: TRBJ2-1
d_gene: TRBD2
v_gene: TRBV6-2/TRBV6-3

CDR3nt: TGTGCCACCAGTGATTCAGGGGGGAGAGAGACCCAGTACTTC
CDR3aa: CATSDSGGRETQYF
abundance: .
j_gene: TRBJ2-5
d_gene: .
v_gene: TRBV24-1

CDR3nt: TGTGCCAGCAGCCCGACGGGTGCCGCATTCGGTACGCAGTATTTT
CDR3aa: CASSPTGAAFGTQYF
abundance: .
j_gene: TRBJ2-3
d_gene: .
v_gene: TRBV9

CDR3nt: TGTGCCAGCAGTCCGGACAGGGGTCCGACCAAAAACATTCAGTACTTC
CDR3aa: CASSPDRGPTKNIQYF
abundance: .
j_gene: TRBJ2-4
d_gene: TRBD1
v_gene: TRBV28

CDR3nt: TGTGCCAGCAGTGAAAGTCGGACAGGGGGCGAGCAGTACTTC
CDR3aa: CASSESRTGGEQYF
abundance: .
j_gene: TRBJ2-7
d_gene: TRBD1
v_gene: TRBV6-1

CDR3nt: TGCAGCGTTGTGGACAGCCTCAATCAGCCCCAGCATTTT
CDR3aa: CSVVDSLNQPQHF
abundance: few
j_gene: TRBJ1-5
d_gene: .
v_gene: TRBV29-1

CDR3nt: TGTGCCACCAGTGAAGGGACAAGCAATCAGCCCCAGCATTTT
CDR3aa: CATSEGTSNQPQHF
abundance: few
j_gene: TRBJ1-5
d_gene: .
v_gene: TRBV24-1